The next 12 T cell receptor beta chains were all read from a single sample in a study of Tregs in tolerant kidney transplant recipients. Some clones are missing from TCRdb's copy, which holds only in-frame ones; the method was immunoSEQ multiplex PCR. The sample records some 62,000 clones, roughly 98% being singletons. The source was Tregs from blood, collected before the transplant. These receptors were taken from a human donor who received a combined kidney and bone marrow transplant.

This chain links TRBV29-1 with TRBJ1-3; 7 nucleotides align to TRBD1. Germline V gene lookup returns CDR1 SQVTM and CDR2 ANQGSEA. There are 15 residues in the CDR3. The ends lost 6 bases at V and 1 base at J; junction bases unmatched: 9. The CDR3 sequence is CSVARDSLSGNTIYF. DNA for the CDR3: TGCAGCGTGGCGCGGGACAGCCTTTCTGGAAACACCATATATTTT.

The chain joins TRBV2 to TRBJ2-7, with a tentative D call TRBD1 (6 bases). The CDR3 contains 15 residues. The V end was cut by 5 bases, the J end by 0 bases, with 14 bases between. CDR1 is SNHLY, CDR2 FYNNEI, per germline. CDR3 bases: TGTGCCAGCAGTCGGACACAGGGTATCTCCTACGAGCAGTACTTC. Translation: CASSRTQGISYEQYF.

V usage is TRBV7-2 and J usage is TRBJ2-1; 10 positions agree with TRBD2. There are 17 residues in the CDR3. CDR1 is SGHTA and CDR2 is FQGNSA in the germline V gene. The trim removed 3 bases at V and 0 bases at J, leaving 5 bases unmatched. The CDR3 DNA follows: TGTGCCAGCAGCTTTAGCGGGGGGATGAGCTCCTACAATGAGCAGTTCTTC. Its translation is CASSFSGGMSSYNEQFF.

V is TRBV4-2 and J is TRBJ2-2, with 9 nucleotides matching TRBD2. J lost 4 bases, V lost 0 bases, and 3 bases had no gene match. CDR1 and CDR2 from the germline V gene are LGHNA and YNFKEQ. This CDR3 has 16 amino acids. The CDR3, as DNA: TGTGCCAGCAGCCAAGAAACTAGCGGGCGCACCGGGGAGCTGTTTTTT. Translation: CASSQETSGRTGELFF.

This sequence joins TRBV10-3 and TRBJ2-7; tentatively, D is TRBD1 (6 bases). Per germline, CDR1 ENHRY and CDR2 SYGVKD. Trimming stripped 4 bases from V and 7 bases from J, with 14 bases between. The CDR3 extends over 13 amino acids. The CDR3 sequence is CAISVGPQGEQYF. DNA for the CDR3: TGTGCCATCAGTGTGGGCCCTCAGGGGGAGCAGTACTTC.

The V and J genes are TRBV5-1 and TRBJ2-2; 10 bases agree with TRBD2. V gave up 2 bases and J gave up 2 bases; unmatched junction bases: 3. The length of the CDR3 is 16 residues. Germline V CDR1 and CDR2: SGHRS, YFSETQ. DNA of the CDR3: TGCGCCAGCAGCTTACTAGCGGGGTCTAACACCGGGGAGCTGTTTTTT. It is translated as CASSLLAGSNTGELFF.

The chain employs TRBV7-2 and TRBJ1-1, with D uncertain. V was shortened by 6 bases and J by 0 bases, with 8 bases between the two germline ends. The V gene's germline CDR1 is SGHTA and CDR2 FQGNSA. This CDR3 has 13 residues. CDR3 amino acids: CASRRGVNTEAFF. CDR3 sequence (DNA): TGTGCCAGCAGACGGGGAGTGAACACTGAAGCTTTCTTT.

The chain employs TRBV2 and TRBJ1-1; 9 bases align to TRBD1. The J segment lost 10 bases and the V segment lost 1 base, leaving 10 bases of the junction unmatched. This CDR3 contains 15 residues. Germline assignment: CDR1 SNHLY and CDR2 FYNNEI. The CDR3 here is CASSEVGDRELVAFF. For the CDR3, the DNA is TGTGCCAGCAGTGAAGTGGGGGACAGGGAGTTGGTAGCTTTCTTT.

This chain links TRBV2 with TRBJ2-1; 7 nucleotides align to TRBD1. V was pared by 8 bases and J by 4 bases, with 8 bases of the junction left unmatched. Per germline, CDR1 SNHLY and CDR2 FYNNEI. This CDR3 comprises 14 residues. Here the CDR3 DNA reads TGTGCCAGCCGACGACAGGGCCCTTACAATGAGCAGTTCTTC. As protein: CASRRQGPYNEQFF.

The rearrangement joins TRBV4-2 to TRBJ2-3; D perhaps matches TRBD2 (6 bases). The germline V gene encodes CDR1 LGHNA and CDR2 YNFKEQ. Trimming cost V 0 bases and J 3 bases, with 10 bases left between them. The CDR3 totals 15 residues. CDR3 sequence reads: CASSQDMGGTDTQYF. Written as DNA, the CDR3 is TGTGCCAGCAGCCAAGACATGGGGGGAACAGATACGCAGTATTTT.

As DNA, the CDR3 is TGTGCCAGCAGGACACAGGGATGGGGTAACTATGGCTACACCTTC. Encoded protein: CASRTQGWGNYGYTF. This sequence joins TRBV27 and TRBJ1-2, with D possibly matching TRBD1 (6 bases). V lost 6 bases and J 1 base, leaving 15 bases between the germline ends. The CDR3 is 15 amino acids. The germline CDR1 and CDR2 sequences are MNHEY and SMNVEV (reference sequence).

The CDR3 DNA reads TGTGCCAGCAGTCAATCCGGGGAGCTGTTTTTT. It is translated as CASSQSGELFF. J is TRBJ2-2 and V is TRBV7-9, with D unresolved. CDR3 length equals 11 residues. From germline, CDR1 is SEHNR and CDR2 FQNEAQ (reference sequence). The V and J ends lost 6 bases and 6 bases respectively, with 5 bases between them.